This T cell receptor (beta chain) is from a study of cytomegalovirus exposure and HLA in healthy donors. Study-wide results and caveats: Excluded: some indistinguishable V segments such as TRBV6-2 and TRBV6-3. The classifier reportedly diagnosed cytomegalovirus status with high specificity and sensitivity.

PCR amplification relied on 60 Vbeta primers (plus 13 Jbeta primers). TCRdb's copy holds only in-frame clones and misses some; the assay was immunoSEQ multiplex PCR. The listing records just over 150,000 clones. With respect to this clone: What it recognizes is unknown.

The CDR3 covers 15 residues. The V and J ends lost 2 bases and 9 bases, in that order; junction bases with no gene match: 6. Germline assignment: CDR1 KGHSH and CDR2 LQKENI. This TCR was recovered from a man aged 25-45 years in good health and CMV-seronegative. The genes are TRBV18 and TRBJ2-1, with 11 bases fitting TRBD2. The sequencing input was PBMCs. CDR3 loop: CASSPRLAGFGEQFF. In nucleotides, the CDR3 is TGTGCCAGCTCACCAAGACTAGCGGGATTCGGTGAGCAGTTCTTC. Full variable domain (remainder filled in from reference TRBV18 and TRBJ2-1): NAGVMQNPRHLVRRRGQEARLRCSPMKGHSHVYWYRQLPEEGLKFMVYLQKENIIDESGMPKERFSAEFPKEGPSILRIQQVVRGDSAAYFCASSPRLAGFGEQFFGPGTRLTVL.